Listed below are T cell receptor beta chains from one sample, sequenced in a study of graft-versus-host responses after intestinal transplantation. Produced via immunoSEQ multiplex PCR; TCRdb's table is partial and in-frame only. The top ten hold over 0.055% of the sample, which has approximately 97,000 clones, about 90% seen once. Their antigen targets remain unknown. The source was unstimulated CD8+ T cells sorted from spleen or lymph node cells, collected before transplant. These receptors all come from a human donor who was the organ donor for an intestinal transplant. Both conserved end residues are part of each CDR3.

TRBV11-2,TRBJ1-3,CASSKNRGLGNTIYF
TRBV7-3,TRBJ1-5,CASSFETHNQPQHF
TRBV19,TRBJ1-5,CASSLQENQPQHF
TRBV9,TRBJ2-1,CASSHGTGGINEQFF
TRBV5-8,TRBJ2-7,CASSSIALDRGSYEQYF
TRBV19,TRBJ2-3,CASSSGTDTQYF
TRBV28,TRBJ1-2,CASSIPPAGVGYGYTF
TRBV7-9,TRBJ2-3,CASSLPFTDTQYF
TRBV19,TRBJ2-2,CASSASGRFTGELFF
TRBV13,TRBJ2-1,CASSLRGSAYNEQFF
TRBV14,TRBJ2-5,CASSHRVQETQYF
TRBV28,TRBJ1-5,CASSLGGQGTQPQHF
TRBV10-2,TRBJ1-2,CASRGLRAKMNQGAHILNYGYTF
TRBV4-1,TRBJ1-2,CASSQNTRAGSYGYTF
TRBV4-1,TRBJ2-1,CASSPLMPTSGSSLGDANEQFF
TRBV6-5,TRBJ2-7,CASSPDMEGGYEQYF
TRBV28,TRBJ2-1,CASSLYSYSYNEQFF
TRBV4-1,TRBJ2-3,CASSQCSTCTDTQYF
TRBV6-5,TRBJ1-2,CASSYGRGYGYTF
TRBV7-9,TRBJ1-1,CASSLRWRGMNTEAFF
TRBV19,TRBJ1-2,CASWGQGVFFGYTF
TRBV6-1,TRBJ1-2,CASEDRGESVYGYTF
TRBV5-1,TRBJ2-3,CASSLQFELAGASSTDTQYF
TRBV28,TRBJ1-2,CATRPGGQAGYTF
TRBV11-1,TRBJ2-7,CASSYGLASYEQYF
TRBV13,TRBJ2-7,CASSRGGYEQYF
TRBV7-3,TRBJ2-5,CASSFSGSDGETQYF
TRBV7-9,TRBJ1-1,CASSFLWWSGPEAFF
TRBV7-9,TRBJ2-7,CASSRSGSPYEQYF
TRBV13,TRBJ1-2,CASSLDRGPFF
TRBV29-1,TRBJ2-3,CSVSAPTDTQYF
TRBV7-9,TRBJ1-2,CASSSETGPIVGYGYTF
TRBV7-9,TRBJ2-7,CASSSTRTGSSYEQYF
TRBV5-6,TRBJ2-1,CASSFTQRGASEQFF
TRBV9,TRBJ2-7,CASSVATGGYEQYF
TRBV4-1,TRBJ1-3,CASSHLSQPRGSSGNTIYF
TRBV5-1,TRBJ2-1,CASNVGAEQFF
TRBV4-1,TRBJ2-2,CASSQDRESFTGELFF
TRBV4-1,TRBJ1-2,CASSQDGTRGMNYGYTF
TRBV10-1,TRBJ2-1,CASSITSGGLNEQFF
TRBV15,TRBJ2-7,CATSIYPLAGAYEQYF
TRBV29-1,TRBJ2-7,CSVEDPGTSPYEQYF
TRBV10-2,TRBJ2-1,CASSEVPADSSYNEQFF
TRBV14,TRBJ2-2,CASSQDTGLAGIGELFF
TRBV13,TRBJ2-2,CASSLRLAGGTGELFF
TRBV7-9,TRBJ1-1,CASSLNWADKNTEAFF
TRBV4-1,TRBJ2-3,CASSRPIGGTDTQYF
TRBV6-5,TRBJ1-1,CASLGLTRIRTEAFF
TRBV7-9,TRBJ1-4,CASSFGGVKLFF